Sequencing of this T cell receptor beta chain was carried out in a study of cytomegalovirus exposure and HLA in healthy donors. Study-wide background: Previous work identified around 120 million unique TCR beta sequences from about 200 million T cells.

This clone occurred a few times. What it binds is not known. Germline V gene lookup returns CDR1 LGHNA and CDR2 YNFKEQ. The V gene end was trimmed by 1 base and the J gene end by 5 bases; junction bases not matched to a gene: 10. The CDR3 covers 17 residues. Use of 60 Vbeta and 13 Jbeta primers characterized the PCR. Data came from immunoSEQ multiplex PCR; TCRdb stores just in-frame clones and leaves some out. Here the sample spans 150,000 to 200,000 clones, over 70% being singletons. General study findings and limits: The authors confirmed in vitro that a few CMV-associated chains were specific for CMV antigens. Analysis performed later showed TCR beta chains linked to HLA being more clonally expanded than equally common others.

The chain links TRBV4-2 to TRBJ1-4; 7 bases map to TRBD1. This TCR came from a woman aged 50 to 60 in good health and CMV-seropositive. Input material: PBMCs. The CDR3 region has the DNA TGTGCCAGCAGCCAAGGAGGTAACAGGGGCGGGAATGAAAAACTGTTTTTT. Amino acid sequence: CASSQGGNRGGNEKLFF.